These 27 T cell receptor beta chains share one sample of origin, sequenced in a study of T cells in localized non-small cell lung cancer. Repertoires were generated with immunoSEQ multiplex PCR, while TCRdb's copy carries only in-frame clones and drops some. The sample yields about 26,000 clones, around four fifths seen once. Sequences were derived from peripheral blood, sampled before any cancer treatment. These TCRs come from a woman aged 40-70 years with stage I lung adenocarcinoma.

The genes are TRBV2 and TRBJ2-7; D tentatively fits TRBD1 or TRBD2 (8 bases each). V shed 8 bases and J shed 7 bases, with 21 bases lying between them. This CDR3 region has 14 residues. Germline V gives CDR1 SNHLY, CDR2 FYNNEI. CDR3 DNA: TGTGCCAGCTCCGGGACAGGACCGGGAGGGGAGCAGTACTTC. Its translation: CASSGTGPGGEQYF.

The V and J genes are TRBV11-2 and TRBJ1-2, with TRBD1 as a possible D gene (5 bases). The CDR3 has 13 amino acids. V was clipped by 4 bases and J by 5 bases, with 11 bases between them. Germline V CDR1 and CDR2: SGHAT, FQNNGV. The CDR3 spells CASSSGHGYGYTF. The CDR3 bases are TGTGCCAGCAGCTCCGGACACGGTTATGGCTACACCTTC.

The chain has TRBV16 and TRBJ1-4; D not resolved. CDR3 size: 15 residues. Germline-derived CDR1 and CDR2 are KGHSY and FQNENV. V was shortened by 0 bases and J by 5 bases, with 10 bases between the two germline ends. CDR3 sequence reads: CASSQSEHENEKLFF. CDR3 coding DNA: TGTGCCAGCAGCCAATCGGAACATGAGAATGAAAAACTGTTTTTT.

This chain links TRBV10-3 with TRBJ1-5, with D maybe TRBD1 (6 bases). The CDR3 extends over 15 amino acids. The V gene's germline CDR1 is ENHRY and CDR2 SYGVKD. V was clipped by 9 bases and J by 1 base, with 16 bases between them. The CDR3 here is CAISSNRVSNQPQHF. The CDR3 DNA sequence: TGTGCCATTTCATCTAACAGGGTAAGCAATCAGCCCCAGCATTTT.

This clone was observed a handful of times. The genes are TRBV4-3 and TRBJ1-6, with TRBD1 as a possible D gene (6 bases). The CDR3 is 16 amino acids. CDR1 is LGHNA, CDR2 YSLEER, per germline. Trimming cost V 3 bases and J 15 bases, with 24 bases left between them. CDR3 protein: CASSQVRQASTSILHF. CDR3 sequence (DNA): TGCGCCAGCAGCCAGGTTCGACAGGCTTCTACGTCCATCCTCCACTTT.

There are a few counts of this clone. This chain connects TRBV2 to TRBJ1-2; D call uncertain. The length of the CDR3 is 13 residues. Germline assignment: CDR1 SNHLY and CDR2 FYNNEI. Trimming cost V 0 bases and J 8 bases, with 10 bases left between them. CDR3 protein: CASSEAKYGGYTF. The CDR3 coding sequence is TGTGCCAGCAGTGAAGCCAAATACGGGGGCTACACCTTC.

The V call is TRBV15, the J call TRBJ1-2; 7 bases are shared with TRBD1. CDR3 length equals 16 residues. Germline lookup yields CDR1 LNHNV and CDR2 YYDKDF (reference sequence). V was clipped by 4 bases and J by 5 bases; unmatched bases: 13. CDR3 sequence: CATSTKRRGRAYGYTF. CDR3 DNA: TGTGCCACCAGCACCAAGAGGAGGGGGCGTGCGTATGGCTACACCTTC. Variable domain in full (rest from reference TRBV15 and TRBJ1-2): DAMVIQNPRYQVTQFGKPVTLSCSQTLNHNVMYWYQQKSSQAPKLLFHYYDKDFNNEADTPDNFQSRRPNTSFCFLDIRSPGLGDTAMYLCATSTKRRGRAYGYTFGSGTRLTVV.

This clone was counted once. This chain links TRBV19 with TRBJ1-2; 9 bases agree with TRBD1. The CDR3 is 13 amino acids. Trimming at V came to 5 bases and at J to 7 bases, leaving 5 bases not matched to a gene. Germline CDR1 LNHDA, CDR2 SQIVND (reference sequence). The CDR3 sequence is CASSVQGARGYTF. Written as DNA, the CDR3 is TGTGCCAGTAGTGTACAGGGGGCGCGTGGCTACACCTTC.

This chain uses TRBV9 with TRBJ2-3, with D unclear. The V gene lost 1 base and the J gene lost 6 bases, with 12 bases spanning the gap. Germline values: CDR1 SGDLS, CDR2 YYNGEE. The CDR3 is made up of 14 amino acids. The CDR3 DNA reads TGTGCCAGCAGCGTAAATAATCGCGGTGATACGCAGTATTTT. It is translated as CASSVNNRGDTQYF.

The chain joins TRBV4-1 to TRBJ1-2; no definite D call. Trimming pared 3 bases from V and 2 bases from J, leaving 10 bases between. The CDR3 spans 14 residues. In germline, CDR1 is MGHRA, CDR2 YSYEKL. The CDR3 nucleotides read TGCGCCAGCAGCCAGACACAACTGAACTATGGCTACACCTTC. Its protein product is CASSQTQLNYGYTF.

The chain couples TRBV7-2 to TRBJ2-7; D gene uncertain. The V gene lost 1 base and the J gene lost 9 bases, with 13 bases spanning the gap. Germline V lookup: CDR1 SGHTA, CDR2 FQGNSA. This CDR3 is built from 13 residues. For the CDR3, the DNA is TGTGCCAGCAGCTTAGATGGCCAGACCCGGCAGTACTTC. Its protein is CASSLDGQTRQYF.

The CDR3 region has the DNA TGTGCCAGCAGCCTATTTAACACTGAAGCTTTCTTT. Its protein is CASSLFNTEAFF. The rearrangement joins TRBV11-2 to TRBJ1-1, with D uncertain. The CDR3 loop spans 12 amino acids. Germline V gene sequence: CDR1 SGHAT, CDR2 FQNNGV. V shed 5 bases and J shed 2 bases, with 6 bases lying between them.

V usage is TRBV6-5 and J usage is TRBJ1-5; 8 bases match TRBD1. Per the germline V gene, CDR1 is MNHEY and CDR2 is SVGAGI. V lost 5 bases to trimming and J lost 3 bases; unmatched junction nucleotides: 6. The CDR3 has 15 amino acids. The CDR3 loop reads CASSRTGRANQPQHF. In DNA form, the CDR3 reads TGTGCCAGCAGTCGGACAGGGAGGGCCAATCAGCCCCAGCATTTT.

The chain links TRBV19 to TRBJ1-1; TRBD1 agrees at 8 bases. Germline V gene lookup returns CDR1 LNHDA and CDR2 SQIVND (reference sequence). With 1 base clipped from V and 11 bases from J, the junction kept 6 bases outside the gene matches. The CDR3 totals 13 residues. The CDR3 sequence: CASSIGPGGRAFF. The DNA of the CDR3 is TGTGCCAGTAGTATAGGCCCAGGGGGCCGGGCTTTCTTT.

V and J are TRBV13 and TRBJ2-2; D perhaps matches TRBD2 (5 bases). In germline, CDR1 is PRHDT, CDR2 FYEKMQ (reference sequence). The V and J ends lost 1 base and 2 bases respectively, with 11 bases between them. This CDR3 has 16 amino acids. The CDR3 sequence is CASSLAVLANTGELFF. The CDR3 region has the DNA TGTGCCAGCAGCTTAGCGGTCCTAGCAAACACCGGGGAGCTGTTTTTT.

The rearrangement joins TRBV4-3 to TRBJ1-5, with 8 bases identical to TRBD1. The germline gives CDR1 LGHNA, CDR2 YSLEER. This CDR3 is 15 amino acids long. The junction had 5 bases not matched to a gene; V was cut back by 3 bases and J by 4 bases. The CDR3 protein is CASSQTHRGNQPQHF. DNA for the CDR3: TGCGCCAGCAGCCAGACGCACAGGGGGAATCAGCCCCAGCATTTT.

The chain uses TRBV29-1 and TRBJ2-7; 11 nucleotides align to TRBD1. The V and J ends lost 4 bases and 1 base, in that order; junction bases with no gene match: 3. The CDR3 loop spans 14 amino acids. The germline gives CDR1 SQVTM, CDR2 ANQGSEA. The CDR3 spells CSVVRDRGSYEQYF. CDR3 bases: TGCAGCGTTGTCCGGGACAGGGGGTCCTACGAGCAGTACTTC.

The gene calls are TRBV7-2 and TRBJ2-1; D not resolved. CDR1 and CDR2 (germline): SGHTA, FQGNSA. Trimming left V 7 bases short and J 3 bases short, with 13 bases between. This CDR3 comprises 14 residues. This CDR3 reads CASTVQDVYNEQFF. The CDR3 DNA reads TGTGCCAGCACGGTCCAGGATGTCTACAATGAGCAGTTCTTC.

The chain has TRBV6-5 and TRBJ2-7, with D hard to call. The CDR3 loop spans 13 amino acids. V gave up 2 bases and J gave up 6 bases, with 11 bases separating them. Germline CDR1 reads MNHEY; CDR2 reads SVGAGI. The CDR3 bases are TGTGCCAGCAGTTACGGTGGAGCTGTCGAGCAGTACTTC. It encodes CASSYGGAVEQYF.

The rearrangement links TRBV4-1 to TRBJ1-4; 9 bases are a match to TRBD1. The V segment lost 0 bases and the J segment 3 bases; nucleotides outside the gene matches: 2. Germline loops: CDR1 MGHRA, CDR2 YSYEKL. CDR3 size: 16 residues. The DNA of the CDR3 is TGCGCCAGCAGCCAAGATGGGACAGGGCCTAATGAAAAACTGTTTTTT. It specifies CASSQDGTGPNEKLFF.

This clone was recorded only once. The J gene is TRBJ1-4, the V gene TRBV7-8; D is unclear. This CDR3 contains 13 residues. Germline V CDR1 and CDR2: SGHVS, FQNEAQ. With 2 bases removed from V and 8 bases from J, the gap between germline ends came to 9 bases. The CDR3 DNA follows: TGTGCCAGCAGCTTAATCGGCCGAGAAAAACTGTTTTTT. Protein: CASSLIGREKLFF.

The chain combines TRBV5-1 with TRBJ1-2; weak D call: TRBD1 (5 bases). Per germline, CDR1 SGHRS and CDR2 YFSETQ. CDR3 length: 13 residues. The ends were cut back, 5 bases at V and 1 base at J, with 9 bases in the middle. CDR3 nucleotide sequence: TGCGCCAGCAGGCACGACAGTAACTATGGCTACACCTTC. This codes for CASRHDSNYGYTF.

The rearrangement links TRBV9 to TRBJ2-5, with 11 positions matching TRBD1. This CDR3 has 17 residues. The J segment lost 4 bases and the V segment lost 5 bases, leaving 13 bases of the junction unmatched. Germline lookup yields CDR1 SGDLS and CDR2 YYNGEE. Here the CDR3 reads CASSTGTGGLAGETQYF. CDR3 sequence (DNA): TGTGCCAGCAGTACCGGGACAGGGGGGTTGGCGGGAGAGACCCAGTACTTC.

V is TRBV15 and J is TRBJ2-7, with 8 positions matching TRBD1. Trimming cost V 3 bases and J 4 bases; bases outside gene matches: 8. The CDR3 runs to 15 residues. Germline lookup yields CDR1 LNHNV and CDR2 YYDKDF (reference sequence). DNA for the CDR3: TGTGCCACCAGCAGGGCCCAGGGGGCCGATTACGAGCAGTACTTC. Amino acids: CATSRAQGADYEQYF.

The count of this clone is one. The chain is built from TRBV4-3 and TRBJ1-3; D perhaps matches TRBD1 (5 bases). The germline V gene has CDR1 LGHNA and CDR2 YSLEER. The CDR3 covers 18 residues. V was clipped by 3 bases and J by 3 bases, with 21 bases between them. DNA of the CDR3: TGCGCCAGCAGCCAGCTCCAGACAGCTTCGCTCTATGGAAACACCATATATTTT. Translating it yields CASSQLQTASLYGNTIYF.

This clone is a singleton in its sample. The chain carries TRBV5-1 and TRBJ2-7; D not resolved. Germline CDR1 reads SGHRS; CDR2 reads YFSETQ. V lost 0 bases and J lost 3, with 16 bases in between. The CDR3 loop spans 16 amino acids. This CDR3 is CASSLAGGGGYYEQYF. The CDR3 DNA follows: TGCGCCAGCAGCTTGGCCGGTGGTGGCGGATACTACGAGCAGTACTTC.

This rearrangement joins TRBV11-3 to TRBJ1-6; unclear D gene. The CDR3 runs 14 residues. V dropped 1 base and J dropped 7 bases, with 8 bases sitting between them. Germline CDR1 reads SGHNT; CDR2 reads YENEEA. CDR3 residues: CASSLGIFNSPLHF. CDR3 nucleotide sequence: TGTGCCAGCAGCTTAGGCATTTTCAATTCACCCCTCCACTTT. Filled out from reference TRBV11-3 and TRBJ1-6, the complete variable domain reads EAGVVQSPRYKIIEKKQPVAFWCNPISGHNTLYWYLQNLGQGPELLIRYENEEAVDDSQLPKDRFSAERLKGVDSTLKIQPAELGDSAVYLCASSLGIFNSPLHFGNGTRLTVT.